The sequence of this T cell receptor beta chain was determined in a study of identical twins. V was clipped by 0 bases and J by 3 bases, with 9 bases between them. This CDR3 spans 14 amino acids. The V gene's germline CDR1 is SGHRS and CDR2 YFSETQ. TCRdb recomputed calls from the 5' RACE reads with MiXCR, one row per CDR3 protein. In the table there are around 280,000 distinct CDR3 sequences, around 8.8% of which are singletons. The study, taken as a whole, reports: Some out-of-frame alpha sequences were shared by twins, and these showed excess low generation probability.

As concerns this clonotype: Its target is not known.

The sample was also linked to a second study, of yellow fever vaccine responses in identical twins.

The material sequenced was memory (CD45RO+) T cells sorted from blood. The TCR sequence derives from a woman aged 18 to 35 in good health. The chain couples TRBV5-1 to TRBJ2-5, with a weak D call TRBD1 (6 bases). CDR3 amino acids: CASSLAGQKETQYF. The CDR3 DNA reads TGCGCCAGCAGCTTGGCTGGACAGAAAGAGACCCAGTACTTC. Combining the CDR3 with reference TRBV5-1 and TRBJ2-5 gives the whole variable domain KAGVTQTPRYLIKTRGQQVTLSCSPISGHRSVSWYQQTPGQGLQFLFEYFSETQRNKGNFPGRFSGRQFSNSRSEMNVSTLELGDSALYLCASSLAGQKETQYFGPGTRLLVL.